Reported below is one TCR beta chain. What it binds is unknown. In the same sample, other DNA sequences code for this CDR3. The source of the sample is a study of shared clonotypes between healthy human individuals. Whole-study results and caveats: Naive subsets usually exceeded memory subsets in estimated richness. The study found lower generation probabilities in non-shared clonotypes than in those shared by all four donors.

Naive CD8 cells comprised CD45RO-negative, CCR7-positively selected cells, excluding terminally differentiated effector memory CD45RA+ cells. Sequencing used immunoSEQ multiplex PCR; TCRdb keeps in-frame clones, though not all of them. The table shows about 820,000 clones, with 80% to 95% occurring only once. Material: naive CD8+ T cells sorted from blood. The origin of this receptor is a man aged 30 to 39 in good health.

CDR3 loop: CASSLSTGWNEQFF. The CDR3, as DNA: TGTGCCAGCAGTTTATCGACGGGGTGGAATGAGCAGTTCTTC. The genes are TRBV27 and TRBJ2-1; D may be TRBD2 (5 bases). Germline V gene lookup returns CDR1 MNHEY and CDR2 SMNVEV (reference sequence). Trimming shortened V by 0 bases and J by 7 bases, and 10 bases separated the two germline ends. The CDR3 is 14 residues long.